These T cell receptor beta chains were read from a single sample in a study of long-term antiretroviral therapy in people with HIV. Here immunoSEQ multiplex PCR was the method, and the copy in TCRdb shows in-frame clones only, minus some. The sample comprises roughly 31,000 clones, 80% to 90% of which are singletons, and roughly 7% rests with the top ten. This material consisted of unsorted PBMCs, taken around 5 years before starting antiretroviral therapy. These receptors all stem from a man over 45 with HIV. Each CDR3 is given with its conserved first and last residue. Fields, in order: D gene, clone size, J gene, V gene, CDR3 DNA, CDR3 protein. A D gene is named only where the DNA matches it firmly. Clone sizes are given selectively: once, few, many, or a class where the clone is expanded.

>.|.|TRBJ2-7|TRBV10-3
TGTGCCATCAGTGAGGGGGGACGGACCTACGAGCAGTACTTC
CAISEGGRTYEQYF
>.|.|TRBJ1-1|TRBV5-1
TGCGCCAGCTGTCCGGGCCGGGCCATGAACACTGAAGCTTTCTTT
CASCPGRAMNTEAFF
>TRBD1|.|TRBJ1-2|TRBV18
TGTGCCAGCTCACCACAGGGGGCTCATGGCTACACCTTC
CASSPQGAHGYTF
>TRBD1|.|TRBJ2-7|TRBV7-6
TGTGCCAGCAGCTTAGATGGGACAGCCACCTACGAGCAGTACTTC
CASSLDGTATYEQYF
>.|.|TRBJ2-1|TRBV5-1
TGCGCCAGCAGCTTGGACACGGGCTCCTACAATGAGCAGTTCTTC
CASSLDTGSYNEQFF
>.|.|TRBJ2-1|TRBV9
TGTGCCAGCAGCGACCCCGGGCGGGATGAGCAGTTCTTC
CASSDPGRDEQFF
>.|.|TRBJ1-5|TRBV6-1
TGTGCCAGCAGTGAAGCTGAGCATCAGCCCCAGCATTTT
CASSEAEHQPQHF
>TRBD1|.|TRBJ1-4|TRBV6-6
TGTGCCAGCAGCCCGTGGGACAGGCTGGAAAAACTGTTTTTT
CASSPWDRLEKLFF
>.|.|TRBJ2-6|TRBV18
TGTGCCAGCTCACCGTCAGGGGCAGGGGCCAACGTCCTGACTTTC
CASSPSGAGANVLTF
>.|.|TRBJ2-5|TRBV9
TGTGCCAGCAGCGTAGTGGGCGGCTCTGAGACCCAGTACTTC
CASSVVGGSETQYF
>.|.|TRBJ1-6|TRBV10-3
TGTGCCATCAGTGAACGAGCCCAGGGGAGGGCCTATAATTCACCCCTCCACTTT
CAISERAQGRAYNSPLHF
>.|few|TRBJ2-7|TRBV2
TGTGCCAGCATTTCGGGGGCCGCCTACGAGCAGTACTTC
CASISGAAYEQYF
>TRBD2|.|TRBJ2-7|TRBV7-3
TGTGCCAGCAGCCAAACGACTAGCGGATGGAACGAGCAGTACTTC
CASSQTTSGWNEQYF
>.|.|TRBJ1-1|TRBV9
TGTGCCAGCAGCCACGAGGGCCTCGGAACTGAAGCTTTCTTT
CASSHEGLGTEAFF
>.|.|TRBJ1-1|TRBV6-5
TGTGCCAGCAGTTACTCGGCAGGCGCTAACACTGAAGCTTTCTTT
CASSYSAGANTEAFF
>TRBD1|.|TRBJ1-1|TRBV29-1
TGCAGCGTTGCCGGGGACAGGGGTTCGAACACTGAAGCTTTCTTT
CSVAGDRGSNTEAFF
>.|.|TRBJ1-2|TRBV5-1
TGCGCCAGCAGCTTGGTAGTGTCTACCTACTATGGCTACACCTTC
CASSLVVSTYYGYTF
>.|.|TRBJ2-7|TRBV13
TGTGCCAGCAGCTTAGGCCTGAACTCCTACGAGCAGTACTTC
CASSLGLNSYEQYF
>.|.|TRBJ2-3|TRBV9
TGTGCCAGCAGCGTAGCAGGGTTAGATACGCAGTATTTT
CASSVAGLDTQYF
>.|.|TRBJ1-5|TRBV2
TGTGCCAGCAGGGACCAGAGGAATCTGCCCCAGCATTTT
CASRDQRNLPQHF
>.|.|TRBJ2-7|TRBV9
TGTGCCAGCAGCCCTAATGTAGGCGAGCAGTACTTC
CASSPNVGEQYF
>.|.|TRBJ2-3|TRBV11-2
TGTGCCAGCAGCTTAGTTTATCTTGACTCCCGCACAGATACGCAGTATTTT
CASSLVYLDSRTDTQYF
>TRBD1|.|TRBJ2-1|TRBV27
TGTGCCAGCAGTTTATGGGTTCGGACAGGGCAATCCTACAATGAGCAGTTCTTC
CASSLWVRTGQSYNEQFF
>TRBD2|.|TRBJ2-5|TRBV7-9
TGTGCCAGCAGCTTTAGCGGGGCGGGAGAGACCCAGTACTTC
CASSFSGAGETQYF
>TRBD2|.|TRBJ2-2|TRBV10-3
TGTGCCATCAGTGTGCAGCGGGACGTCACCGGGGAGCTGTTTTTT
CAISVQRDVTGELFF
>.|.|TRBJ2-1|TRBV7-9
TGTGCCAGCAGCTTACCCCGCCAGGGACCGAGCTCCTACAATGAGCAGTTCTTC
CASSLPRQGPSSYNEQFF
>.|.|TRBJ2-1|TRBV11-2
TGTGCCAGCAGCGTAGCCTACTCGAATGAGCAGTTCTTC
CASSVAYSNEQFF
>TRBD1|.|TRBJ1-5|TRBV7-9
TGTGCCAGCAGCCCCAGGGGGGACCAGCCCCAGCATTTT
CASSPRGDQPQHF
>TRBD1|.|TRBJ2-7|TRBV7-3
TGTGCCAGCAGCTTCCCCCGGACGCAGGACAGGGTGTACTTC
CASSFPRTQDRVYF
>.|.|TRBJ2-7|TRBV5-1
TGCGCCAGCAGCTTGGCTGGGGGGGCACCCTACGAGCAGTACTTC
CASSLAGGAPYEQYF
>.|.|TRBJ1-4|TRBV2
TGTGCCAGCAGTGATCTAGGACAACCAACTAATGAAAAACTGTTTTTT
CASSDLGQPTNEKLFF
>.|large|TRBJ1-5|TRBV5-5
TGTGCCAGCAGCTTTACGGCCAGGGGTGGTCAGCCCCAGCATTTT
CASSFTARGGQPQHF
>.|.|TRBJ1-3|TRBV4-2
TGTGCCAGCAGCCAAGGGCAGGCTGATGGAAACACCATATATTTT
CASSQGQADGNTIYF
>.|.|TRBJ1-1|TRBV7-6
TGTGCCAGCAGCCTACTTCAGGGGAACACTGAAGCTTTCTTT
CASSLLQGNTEAFF
>TRBD1|.|TRBJ2-1|TRBV5-1
TGCGCCAGCGGTCTTGGCAGGGGGCTTTTTCATCAAAACAATGAGCAGTTCTTC
CASGLGRGLFHQNNEQFF
>TRBD2|.|TRBJ2-1|TRBV5-1
TGCGCCAGCAGCCTAGCGGTTACCTACAATGAGCAGTTCTTC
CASSLAVTYNEQFF
>TRBD1|.|TRBJ1-6|TRBV30
TGTGCCTGGGAAACAGGGGGCAAGTTTAATTCACCCCTCCACTTT
CAWETGGKFNSPLHF
>TRBD2|once|TRBJ2-5|TRBV7-9
TGTGCCAGCAGCGGAAGTCTAGCGGGAGTAAAGACCCAGTACTTC
CASSGSLAGVKTQYF
>.|few|TRBJ1-1|TRBV5-1
TGCGCCAGCAGCTTGGGAGGGGGGACTGAAGCTTTCTTT
CASSLGGGTEAFF
>.|.|TRBJ1-1|TRBV5-1
TGCGCCAGCAGCTTGAGTGCAGGAGCCATGAACACTGAAGCTTTCTTT
CASSLSAGAMNTEAFF
>.|.|TRBJ2-7|TRBV7-2
TGTGCCAGCAGCCCCCGGACAGTCCGGGCTTACGAGCAGTACTTC
CASSPRTVRAYEQYF
>TRBD1|.|TRBJ2-3|TRBV5-6
TGTGCCAGCAGCTCCGACAGGGGTAGGATAGATACGCAGTATTTT
CASSSDRGRIDTQYF
>.|.|TRBJ2-2|TRBV5-8
TGTGCCAGCAGCTTGGGACGGACGCAAAACGGGGAGCTGTTTTTT
CASSLGRTQNGELFF